This T cell receptor (beta chain) was sequenced in a study of cytomegalovirus exposure and HLA in healthy donors. Study conclusions and caveats: Altogether, some 170 TCR beta chains were recorded as cytomegalovirus-associated. In vitro, a few CMV-associated chains proved specific for CMV antigens. Most TCRs appeared rarely, but some public TCRs recurred in many donors.

In nominal health when sampled, donors likely had unrecorded immune exposures nonetheless. A note on this clone: The target antigen is unknown.

The PCR ran on 60 Vbeta and 13 Jbeta primers. Method: immunoSEQ multiplex PCR; TCRdb's copy keeps in-frame clones and lacks some. The sample includes about 150,000 clones, approximately 79% of them seen just once. The CDR3 sequence is 18 residues long. The V gene's germline CDR1 is SGHRS and CDR2 YFSETQ. The ends were cut back, 4 bases at V and 0 bases at J, with 17 bases in the middle. The clonotype was recovered from a male donor in good health and CMV-seronegative. The chain employs TRBV5-1 and TRBJ2-6; tentative D call: TRBD2 (6 bases). Input material: PBMCs. The CDR3 loop reads CASSPVGGRSSGANVLTF. The DNA for the CDR3 is TGCGCCAGCAGCCCGGTGGGGGGAAGGAGCTCTGGGGCCAACGTCCTGACTTTC.